The next 16 T cell receptor beta chains were all read from a single sample in a study of PD-L1 blockade in urothelial cancer. This table comes from immunoSEQ multiplex PCR, and its TCRdb copy is limited to in-frame clones, with some not included. This sample has some 49,000 clones, with roughly 87% found just once. The sequences come from PBMCs, collected around atezolizumab (anti-PD-L1) treatment. These receptors were obtained from a man aged 60-69 years with urothelial cancer.

Only one count was recorded for this clone. The genes are TRBV7-8 and TRBJ1-4, with D maybe TRBD1 (5 bases). The germline CDR1 and CDR2 sequences are SGHVS and FQNEAQ. This CDR3 spans 14 amino acids. Trimming cost V 2 bases and J 7 bases, with 11 bases left between them. The CDR3 protein is CASSLRAGIEKLFF. CDR3 sequence (DNA): TGTGCCAGCAGCTTACGGGCAGGGATTGAAAAACTGTTTTTT.

CDR3 bases: TGTGCCAGCAGTTGGGAGCTGGTTTCTGGCTATGGCTACACCTTC. This sequence encodes CASSWELVSGYGYTF. V is TRBV5-8 and J is TRBJ1-2, with unresolved D. V lost 5 bases, J lost 4 bases, and 18 bases lay in between. The germline gives CDR1 SGHTS, CDR2 YDEGEE. The CDR3 extends over 15 amino acids.

This chain links TRBV29-1 with TRBJ2-2, with 9 bases that match TRBD1. Germline V gene data show CDR1 as SQVTM and CDR2 as ANQGSEA. V shed 7 bases and J 4 bases; nucleotides not matched to a gene: 4. The CDR3 contains 13 residues. The CDR3 spells CSGTGDITGELFF. In nucleotides, the CDR3 is TGCAGCGGGACAGGGGATATCACCGGGGAGCTGTTTTTT.

The chain couples TRBV5-5 to TRBJ1-3; a possible D gene is TRBD1 (6 bases). In germline, CDR1 is SGHKS, CDR2 YYEKEE (reference sequence). There are 20 residues in the CDR3. V gave up 2 bases and J gave up 4 bases, with 28 bases separating them. The DNA of the CDR3 is TGTGCCAGCAGCTTATTATCTAGAGGCAGGGGTGACGCGAAGGGAAACACCATATATTTT. It yields the protein CASSLLSRGRGDAKGNTIYF.

DNA of the CDR3: TGCGCCAGCAGCATGAGGACAGGGGTCGATTCACCCCTCCACTTT. Amino acids: CASSMRTGVDSPLHF. The chain carries TRBV5-1 and TRBJ1-6, with 9 positions matching TRBD1. There are 15 residues in the CDR3. Germline values: CDR1 SGHRS, CDR2 YFSETQ. The V segment lost 4 bases and the J segment 8 bases; nucleotides outside the gene matches: 7.

The V call is TRBV11-3, the J call TRBJ2-7; the D gene is possibly TRBD1 (5 bases). Per the germline V gene, CDR1 is SGHNT and CDR2 is YENEEA. Trimming removed 5 bases at V and 3 bases at J, with 17 bases between. This CDR3 is built from 15 residues. CDR3 region: CASSPGRGRHYEQYF. CDR3 sequence (DNA): TGTGCCAGCAGCCCAGGTAGGGGCAGACACTACGAGCAGTACTTC.

This clone was detected only a few times. The chain links TRBV5-1 to TRBJ2-1, with 9 bases fitting TRBD2. V dropped 0 bases and J dropped 6; count of bases not matched to a gene: 7. This CDR3 is 16 amino acids long. CDR1 and CDR2 from the germline V gene are SGHRS and YFSETQ. CDR3 sequence: CASSLVASGDLNEQFF. Written as DNA, the CDR3 is TGCGCCAGCAGCTTGGTGGCTAGCGGGGACCTCAATGAGCAGTTCTTC.

The rearrangement joins TRBV19 to TRBJ1-5; 7 bases match TRBD1. Germline V gene sequence: CDR1 LNHDA, CDR2 SQIVND (reference sequence). The CDR3 sequence is 13 residues long. After removal of 3 bases from V and 6 bases from J, the junction contained 2 bases not matched to a gene. CDR3 sequence reads: CASSIRDSQPQHF. The CDR3 nucleotides read TGTGCCAGTAGTATCCGGGACAGTCAGCCCCAGCATTTT.

The genes are TRBV4-2 and TRBJ2-5; 12 nucleotides line up with TRBD1. The CDR3 is 16 residues long. After removal of 1 base from V and 5 bases from J, the junction contained 5 bases not matched to a gene. Looked up from germline, CDR1 is LGHNA and CDR2 is YNFKEQ. In DNA form, the CDR3 reads TGTGCCAGCAGCCAAGTCGGGACAGGGGGCCGGGAGACCCAGTACTTC. Amino acid sequence: CASSQVGTGGRETQYF.

This chain links TRBV18 with TRBJ2-2; 13 nucleotides match TRBD2. There are 16 residues in the CDR3. Germline CDR1 is KGHSH and CDR2 is LQKENI. V dropped 6 bases and J dropped 4; count of bases not matched to a gene: 5. CDR3 region: CASSLRTSGSTGELFF. CDR3 DNA: TGTGCCAGCTCTCTTAGGACTAGCGGGAGCACCGGGGAGCTGTTTTTT.

The chain is built from TRBV7-8 and TRBJ2-1, with 12 bases identical to TRBD2. The trim removed 5 bases at V and 6 bases at J, leaving 5 bases unmatched. This CDR3 has 15 amino acids. Per germline, CDR1 SGHVS and CDR2 FQNEAQ. The CDR3 loop is CASSATSGSTNEQFF. DNA of the CDR3: TGTGCCAGCAGCGCGACTAGCGGGAGCACCAATGAGCAGTTCTTC.

The genes are TRBV10-3 and TRBJ2-7; TRBD2 matches at 12 bases. Germline V CDR1 and CDR2: ENHRY, SYGVKD. CDR3 length: 18 amino acids. V lost 7 bases and J lost 0; bases outside the gene matches: 13. DNA for the CDR3: TGTGCCATCAAGCAGACTAGCGGGGGACCGCGAAGCTCCTACGAGCAGTACTTC. Residues: CAIKQTSGGPRSSYEQYF.

The chain links TRBV29-1 to TRBJ2-1, with a weak D call TRBD2 (5 bases). Trimming left V 2 bases short and J 5 bases short, with 19 bases between. CDR1 and CDR2 (germline): SQVTM, ANQGSEA. The CDR3 has 16 residues. This chain's CDR3 is CSVERLGYFGDNEQFF. The CDR3 coding sequence is TGCAGCGTTGAAAGACTGGGCTATTTCGGGGACAATGAGCAGTTCTTC.

This clone was observed once. The chain is built from TRBV4-2 and TRBJ1-2; TRBD1 aligns across 10 bases. Germline assignment: CDR1 LGHNA and CDR2 YNFKEQ. This CDR3 spans 14 amino acids. Trimming took 1 base from V and 8 from J; bases not matched to a gene: 4. The CDR3: CASSQGTGGLGYTF. CDR3 bases: TGTGCCAGCAGCCAAGGGACAGGGGGTCTCGGCTACACCTTC.

The CDR3 DNA is TGTGCCAGCAGCTTAGCCAGACAGGGGGCGAGTACTGAAGCTTTCTTT. Residues: CASSLARQGASTEAFF. The chain employs TRBV7-6 and TRBJ1-1, with 10 bases lining up with TRBD1. V trimming: 0 bases; J trimming: 5 bases; junction bases outside the gene matches: 6. CDR3 size: 16 residues. Germline CDR1 is SGHVS and CDR2 is FNYEAQ.

The chain is built from TRBV29-1 and TRBJ2-7; TRBD1 aligns across 9 bases. Germline values: CDR1 SQVTM, CDR2 ANQGSEA. This CDR3 contains 13 residues. The V segment lost 5 bases and the J segment 4 bases; nucleotides outside the gene matches: 6. The CDR3 DNA is TGCAGCGTTTCCTTCGGACAGGGGTACGAGCAGTACTTC. Amino acid sequence: CSVSFGQGYEQYF.